The next 3 T cell receptor beta chains were all read from a single sample in a study of monozygotic twins with inflammatory bowel disease. No DNA is given; TCRdb re-called the 5' RACE reads and lists each CDR3 protein once. Seen in this sample are 150,000 to 200,000 distinct CDR3 sequences; the ten most common clones hold roughly 3%. The material sequenced was blood. The source of these receptors is a human donor with ulcerative colitis or Crohn's disease, or a healthy co-twin of an affected twin (not recorded which).

V usage is TRBV5-1 and J usage is TRBJ2-2. The CDR3 consists of 14 residues. The germline V gene has CDR1 SGHRS and CDR2 YFSETQ. The chain's CDR3 is CASGLNWNTGELFF. Combining the CDR3 with reference TRBV5-1 and TRBJ2-2 gives the whole variable domain KAGVTQTPRYLIKTRGQQVTLSCSPISGHRSVSWYQQTPGQGLQFLFEYFSETQRNKGNFPGRFSGRQFSNSRSEMNVSTLELGDSALYLCASGLNWNTGELFFGEGSRLTVL.

Here the CDR3 reads CASSVGLGLAGETQYF. The V call is TRBV9, the J call TRBJ2-5; TCRdb reports TRBD2, a call that lacks DNA to check it against. There are 16 residues in the CDR3. Germline loops: CDR1 SGDLS, CDR2 YYNGEE.

This sequence joins TRBV4-1 and TRBJ2-6; TCRdb returns TRBD1, unconfirmable since there is no DNA. Germline V gene data show CDR1 as MGHRA and CDR2 as YSYEKL. CDR3 size: 19 residues. CDR3 region: CASSQEGTGRFSGANVLTF.